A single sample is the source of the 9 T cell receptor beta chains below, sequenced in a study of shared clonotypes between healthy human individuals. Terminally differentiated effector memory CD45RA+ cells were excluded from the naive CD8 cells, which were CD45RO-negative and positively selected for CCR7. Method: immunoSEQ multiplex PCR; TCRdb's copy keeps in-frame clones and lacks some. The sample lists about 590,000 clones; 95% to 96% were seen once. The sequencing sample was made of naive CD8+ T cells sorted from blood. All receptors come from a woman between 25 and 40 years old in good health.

The CDR3 loop reads CASSYSEGDNEQFF. The CDR3 nucleotides read TGTGCCAGCAGTTACAGTGAAGGGGATAATGAGCAGTTCTTC. This chain joins TRBV6-5 and TRBJ2-1; possible D gene TRBD1, 5 bases. CDR3 length: 14 residues. V lost 2 bases and J lost 7, with 12 bases in between. The germline V gene encodes CDR1 MNHEY and CDR2 SVGAGI.

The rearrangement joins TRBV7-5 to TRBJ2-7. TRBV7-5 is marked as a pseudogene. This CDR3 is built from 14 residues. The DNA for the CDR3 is TGTGCCAGCAGCTTCGGGGGCGACGCCTACGAGCAGTACTTC. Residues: CASSFGGDAYEQYF.

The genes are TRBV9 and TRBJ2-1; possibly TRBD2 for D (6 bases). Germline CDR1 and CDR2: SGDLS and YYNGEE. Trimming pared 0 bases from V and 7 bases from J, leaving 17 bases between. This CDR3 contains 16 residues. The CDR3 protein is CASSVVPSEKKNEQFF. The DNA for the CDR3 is TGTGCCAGCAGCGTAGTTCCTAGCGAAAAGAAGAATGAGCAGTTCTTC.

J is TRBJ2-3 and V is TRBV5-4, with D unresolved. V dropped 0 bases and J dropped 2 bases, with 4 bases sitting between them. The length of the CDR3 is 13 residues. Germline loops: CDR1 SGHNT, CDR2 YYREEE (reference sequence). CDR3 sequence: CASSLDATDTQYF. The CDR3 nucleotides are TGTGCCAGCAGCTTGGATGCCACAGATACGCAGTATTTT. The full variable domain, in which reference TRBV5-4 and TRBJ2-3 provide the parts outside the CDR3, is ETGVTQSPTHLIKTRGQQVTLRCSSQSGHNTVSWYQQALGQGPQFIFQYYREEENGRGNFPPRFSGLQFPNYSSELNVNALELDDSALYLCASSLDATDTQYFGPGTRLTVL.

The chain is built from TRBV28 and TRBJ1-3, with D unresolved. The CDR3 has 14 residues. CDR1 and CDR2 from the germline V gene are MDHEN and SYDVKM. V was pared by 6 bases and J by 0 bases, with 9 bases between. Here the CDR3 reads CASRDFRSGNTIYF. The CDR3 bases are TGTGCCAGCAGGGACTTTCGCTCTGGAAACACCATATATTTT.

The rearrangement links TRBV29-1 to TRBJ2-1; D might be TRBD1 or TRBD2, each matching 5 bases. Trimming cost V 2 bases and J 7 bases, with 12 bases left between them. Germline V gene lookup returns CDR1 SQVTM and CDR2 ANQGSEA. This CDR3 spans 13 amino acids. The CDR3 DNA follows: TGCAGCGTTGAATCGACTTGGGGGAATGAGCAGTTCTTC. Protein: CSVESTWGNEQFF.

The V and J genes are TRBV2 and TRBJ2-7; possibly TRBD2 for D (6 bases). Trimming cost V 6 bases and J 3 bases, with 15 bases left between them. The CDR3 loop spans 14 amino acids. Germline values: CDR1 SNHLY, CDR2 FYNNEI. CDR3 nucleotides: TGTGCCAGCAGCCCGGGACGGGAGTACTACGAGCAGTACTTC. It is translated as CASSPGREYYEQYF.

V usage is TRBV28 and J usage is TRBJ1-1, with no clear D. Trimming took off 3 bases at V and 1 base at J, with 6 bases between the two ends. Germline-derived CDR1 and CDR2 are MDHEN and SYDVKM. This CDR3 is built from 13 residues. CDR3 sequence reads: CASSFVQNTEAFF. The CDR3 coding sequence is TGTGCCAGCAGTTTTGTCCAGAACACTGAAGCTTTCTTT.

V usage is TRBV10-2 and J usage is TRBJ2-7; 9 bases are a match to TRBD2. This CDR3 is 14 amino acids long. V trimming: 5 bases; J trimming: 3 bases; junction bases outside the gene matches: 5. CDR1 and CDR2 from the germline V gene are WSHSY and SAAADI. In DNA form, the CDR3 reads TGCGCCAGCAGTAGCGCTAGCGGGGACTACGAGCAGTACTTC. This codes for CASSSASGDYEQYF.